Below are 27 T cell receptor beta chains sequenced from a single sample in a study of long-term antiretroviral therapy in people with HIV. At the survey level, the v3.0 immunoSEQ assay was run. TCRdb's copy holds only in-frame clones and misses some; the assay was immunoSEQ multiplex PCR. This sample has 25,000 to 35,000 clones, with around nine tenths found just once. Sequenced material: unsorted PBMCs, taken 1.8 years after starting antiretroviral therapy. All receptors derive from a woman aged 18-29 years with HIV.

The genes are TRBV29-1 and TRBJ2-1, with D hard to call. Germline assignment: CDR1 SQVTM and CDR2 ANQGSEA. V was trimmed by 4 bases and J by 1 base, leaving 11 bases between them. This CDR3 comprises 14 residues. CDR3 protein: CSVVGPTSYNEQFF. As DNA, the CDR3 is TGCAGCGTTGTGGGCCCCACGTCCTACAATGAGCAGTTCTTC.

CDR3 region: CASSSTGTGEGQPQHF. The DNA for the CDR3 is TGTGCCAGCAGCTCGACCGGGACAGGGGAAGGCCAGCCCCAGCATTTT. The genes are TRBV7-2 and TRBJ1-5; TRBD1 agrees at 10 bases. Germline CDR1 reads SGHTA; CDR2 reads FQGNSA. The CDR3 sequence is 16 residues long. V lost 4 bases and J lost 7; bases outside the gene matches: 10.

The chain employs TRBV15 and TRBJ2-7; maybe TRBD1 (6 bases). The germline V gene encodes CDR1 LNHNV and CDR2 YYDKDF (reference sequence). Trimming took 2 bases from V and 0 from J, leaving 14 bases between them. This CDR3 is 16 amino acids long. The CDR3 sequence: CATSRTGQKNSYEQYF. The CDR3 DNA is TGTGCCACCAGCAGAACAGGACAGAAAAACTCCTACGAGCAGTACTTC.

CDR3 residues: CASSAGLVRHEQFF. DNA for the CDR3: TGTGCCAGCAGCGCAGGACTAGTAAGGCACGAGCAGTTCTTC. V and J are TRBV7-3 and TRBJ2-1; TRBD2 matches at 7 bases. J lost 10 bases, V lost 5 bases, and 11 bases had no gene match. The CDR3 consists of 14 residues. Germline V gene lookup returns CDR1 SGHTA and CDR2 FQGTGA.

In DNA, the CDR3 is TGTGCCAGCAGCTTAAAGGGGGCCCCTGAAGCTTTCTTT. Its protein product is CASSLKGAPEAFF. The chain uses TRBV7-9 and TRBJ1-1, with TRBD1 identical over 7 bases. CDR3 length equals 13 residues. Trimming took 2 bases from V and 6 from J; bases not matched to a gene: 3. From germline, CDR1 is SEHNR and CDR2 FQNEAQ (reference sequence).

In nucleotides, the CDR3 is TGTGCCAGCAGCCGACTCAGGGTAGGCACAGATACGCAGTATTTT. Amino acid sequence: CASSRLRVGTDTQYF. The chain uses TRBV2 and TRBJ2-3; possible D gene TRBD1, 5 bases. CDR1 is SNHLY, CDR2 FYNNEI, per germline. The germline V and J ends were trimmed by 6 bases and 1 base, with 14 bases remaining between them. The CDR3 has 15 amino acids.

The CDR3 DNA sequence: TGTGTCACGACCGGGACTAGCGGGATCTCCTACGAGCAGTACTTC. This gives the protein CVTTGTSGISYEQYF. The V and J genes are TRBV28 and TRBJ2-7; 13 bases are a match to TRBD2. This CDR3 has 15 amino acids. Germline CDR1 and CDR2: MDHEN and SYDVKM. The full variable domain, rest sourced from reference TRBV28 and TRBJ2-7, is DVKVTQSSRYLVKRTGEKVFLECVQDMDHENMFWYRQDPGLGLRLIYFSYDVKMKEKGDIPEGYSVSREKKERFSLILESASTNQTSMYLCVTTGTSGISYEQYFGPGTRLTVT.

This sequence joins TRBV27 and TRBJ2-3; D is ambiguous. The V and J ends lost 3 bases and 5 bases respectively, with 18 bases between them. The germline V gene encodes CDR1 MNHEY and CDR2 SMNVEV (reference sequence). This CDR3 spans 16 amino acids. Here the CDR3 reads CASSFRRRSSQDTQYF. CDR3 DNA sequence: TGTGCCAGCAGTTTCCGGCGGAGAAGTTCACAAGATACGCAGTATTTT.

CDR3 DNA sequence: TGCAGCGTTGAGGTCCGTGGCTCCTACAATGAGCAGTTCTTC. This gives the protein CSVEVRGSYNEQFF. The chain links TRBV29-1 to TRBJ2-1; D is uncertain. V was pared by 3 bases and J by 0 bases, with 9 bases between. This CDR3 comprises 14 residues. Germline CDR1 and CDR2: SQVTM and ANQGSEA.

This chain uses TRBV11-2 with TRBJ2-3; 7 bases match TRBD2. Trimming cost V 0 bases and J 6 bases; bases outside gene matches: 18. The germline V gene has CDR1 SGHAT and CDR2 FQNNGV. The CDR3 runs to 19 residues. The CDR3: CASSLEGEGLGVGMDTQYF. CDR3 in DNA: TGTGCCAGCAGCTTAGAGGGGGAAGGACTAGGCGTCGGGATGGATACGCAGTATTTT.

The rearrangement uses TRBV7-9 and TRBJ1-2, with D perhaps TRBD1 (5 bases). The CDR3 sequence is 15 residues long. Looked up from germline, CDR1 is SEHNR and CDR2 is FQNEAQ (reference sequence). The V end lost 2 bases, the J end lost 4 bases, and 14 bases lay between the germline ends. The DNA for the CDR3 is TGTGCCAGCAGCTTAACTCCGGGGGAGGGCTATGGCTACACCTTC. Encoded protein: CASSLTPGEGYGYTF.

This clone was seen more than once but under ten times. One end of the junction does not line up with germline, which may come from a read error. V usage is TRBV7-9 and J usage is TRBJ2-1, with 7 bases aligning to TRBD2. CDR1 and CDR2 from the germline V gene are SEHNR and FQNEAQ (reference sequence). The CDR3 loop spans 16 amino acids. Here the CDR3 DNA reads TGTGCCAGCACCTTAGGGCGTCTAGCGGCTTTGGATGAGCAGTTCTTC. Translating it yields CASTLGRLAALDEQFF.

This clone occurred once. The chain has TRBV7-9 and TRBJ2-7; D remains ambiguous. CDR3 length equals 16 residues. The V gene's germline CDR1 is SEHNR and CDR2 FQNEAQ (reference sequence). Between the trimmed V and J ends, which lost 4 bases and 0 bases, there was a span of 16 bases. CDR3 sequence: CASSSLRTQSSYEQYF. The CDR3 coding sequence is TGTGCCAGCAGCTCTCTGAGGACCCAAAGCTCCTACGAGCAGTACTTC.

This chain joins TRBV4-3 and TRBJ1-4, with D tentatively TRBD1 (6 bases). V was shortened by 2 bases and J by 6 bases, with 13 bases between the two germline ends. Germline V gene data show CDR1 as LGHNA and CDR2 as YSLEER. This CDR3 comprises 15 residues. This CDR3 reads CASSQSGAGDEKLFF. DNA of the CDR3: TGCGCCAGCAGCCAATCAGGGGCGGGTGATGAAAAACTGTTTTTT.

This clone appeared a single time. The chain links TRBV9 to TRBJ2-5; D is ambiguous. Per the germline V gene, CDR1 is SGDLS and CDR2 is YYNGEE. The V and J ends lost 0 bases and 5 bases respectively, with 5 bases between them. The CDR3 has 12 residues. The CDR3 is CASSVVGETQYF. CDR3 DNA: TGTGCCAGCAGCGTAGTCGGGGAGACCCAGTACTTC.

This clone was seen a single time. The rearrangement uses TRBV12-5 and TRBJ2-1; possible D gene TRBD1, 6 bases. V was clipped by 6 bases and J by 4 bases, with 16 bases between them. The CDR3 sequence is 15 residues long. Germline CDR1 reads LGHNT; CDR2 reads FRNRAP. The CDR3 reads CASGLTQGTYNEQFF. DNA for the CDR3: TGTGCTAGTGGCCTGACTCAGGGGACGTACAATGAGCAGTTCTTC.

The table lists this clone with a count of one. The rearrangement uses TRBV6-6 and TRBJ1-5; D uncertain. The CDR3 runs to 15 residues. CDR1 MNHNY and CDR2 SVGAGI come from the germline V gene (reference sequence). Trimming left V 0 bases short and J 1 base short, with 7 bases between. The CDR3 loop is CASSYSTGSNQPQHF. The CDR3 DNA is TGTGCCAGCAGTTACTCAACTGGGAGCAATCAGCCCCAGCATTTT.

The rearrangement links TRBV28 to TRBJ2-7; no firm D call. CDR1 and CDR2 (germline): MDHEN, SYDVKM. The V end lost 2 bases, the J end lost 0 bases, and 11 bases lay between the germline ends. The CDR3 consists of 15 residues. The CDR3 DNA reads TGTGCCAGCAGTTTACTAGGCTCGGACTCCTACGAGCAGTACTTC. The encoded protein is CASSLLGSDSYEQYF.

The chain is built from TRBV7-9 and TRBJ2-2; D may correspond to TRBD1 or TRBD2 (5 bases each). This CDR3 is 16 amino acids long. The V end lost 6 bases, the J end lost 2 bases, and 16 bases lay between the germline ends. Germline V gives CDR1 SEHNR, CDR2 FQNEAQ (reference sequence). This chain's CDR3 is CASRWDRRTNTGELFF. The CDR3 nucleotides read TGTGCCAGCAGGTGGGACCGCCGAACAAACACCGGGGAGCTGTTTTTT.

The chain combines TRBV5-1 with TRBJ1-1; a weak D match, TRBD1 (6 bases). Germline CDR1 SGHRS, CDR2 YFSETQ. This CDR3 spans 14 amino acids. V lost 4 bases, J lost 1 base, and 11 bases lay in between. The CDR3 loop reads CASSVMTGNTEAFF. CDR3 nucleotides: TGCGCCAGCAGCGTTATGACAGGGAACACTGAAGCTTTCTTT.

Written as DNA, the CDR3 is TGTGCCATCAGCGACCCGGGACAGTATAGCAATCAGCCCCAGCATTTT. Translation: CAISDPGQYSNQPQHF. This chain uses TRBV10-3 with TRBJ1-5; 7 bases align to TRBD1. The germline gives CDR1 ENHRY, CDR2 SYGVKD. The CDR3 sequence is 16 residues long. V was clipped by 6 bases and J by 0 bases; unmatched bases: 8.

This rearrangement joins TRBV28 to TRBJ2-1; no firm D call. The CDR3 runs 11 residues. Trimming left V 1 base short and J 9 bases short, with 4 bases between. Germline CDR1 and CDR2: MDHEN and SYDVKM. The CDR3, as DNA: TGTGCCAGCAGTTTATCGCGTGAGCAGTTCTTC. Protein product: CASSLSREQFF.

The chain couples TRBV10-1 to TRBJ2-4; a possible D gene is TRBD2 (5 bases). Trimming stripped 6 bases from V and 4 bases from J, with 16 bases between. Germline V gene data show CDR1 as WNHNN and CDR2 as SYGVQD (reference sequence). The CDR3 loop spans 15 amino acids. The CDR3 nucleotides read TGCGCCAGCAGCGGATACGGGGATGTAAAAAACATTCAGTACTTC. Protein: CASSGYGDVKNIQYF.

The chain carries TRBV9 and TRBJ2-7, with 8 nucleotides matching TRBD1. The germline V gene encodes CDR1 SGDLS and CDR2 YYNGEE. The CDR3 covers 15 residues. Trimming at V came to 4 bases and at J to 4 bases, leaving 10 bases not matched to a gene. The CDR3 sequence is CASSPGQGAVYEQYF. CDR3 bases: TGTGCCAGCAGCCCCGGGCAGGGGGCCGTATACGAGCAGTACTTC.

This chain uses TRBV5-1 with TRBJ2-7; possibly TRBD1 for D (6 bases). Trimming took 3 bases from V and 3 from J, leaving 16 bases between them. This CDR3 comprises 15 residues. Germline V gives CDR1 SGHRS, CDR2 YFSETQ. The CDR3 protein is CASSWIGTTFYEQYF. The CDR3 bases are TGCGCCAGCAGCTGGATCGGGACAACCTTCTACGAGCAGTACTTC.

The V gene is TRBV27, the J gene TRBJ2-5; D remains ambiguous. TRBJ2-7 matches the DNA end more closely, so the J call is doubtful. Germline assignment: CDR1 MNHEY and CDR2 SMNVEV (reference sequence). The CDR3 runs 14 residues. Here the CDR3 reads CASSSIPTAYEQYF. Written as DNA, the CDR3 is TGTGCCAGCAGTTCCATCCCAACCGCCTACGAGCAGTACTTC.

The V call is TRBV5-4, the J call TRBJ2-7; TRBD2 might be the D (6 bases). V was cut by 0 bases and J by 7 bases, with 14 bases left in between. This CDR3 spans 14 amino acids. Germline-derived CDR1 and CDR2 are SGHNT and YYREEE (reference sequence). CDR3 bases: TGTGCCAGCAGCTTGGATCCGGGACTTAAGGAGCAGTACTTC. Its translation is CASSLDPGLKEQYF. Complete variable domain (other parts from reference TRBV5-4 and TRBJ2-7): ETGVTQSPTHLIKTRGQQVTLRCSSQSGHNTVSWYQQALGQGPQFIFQYYREEENGRGNFPPRFSGLQFPNYSSELNVNALELDDSALYLCASSLDPGLKEQYFGPGTRLTVT.